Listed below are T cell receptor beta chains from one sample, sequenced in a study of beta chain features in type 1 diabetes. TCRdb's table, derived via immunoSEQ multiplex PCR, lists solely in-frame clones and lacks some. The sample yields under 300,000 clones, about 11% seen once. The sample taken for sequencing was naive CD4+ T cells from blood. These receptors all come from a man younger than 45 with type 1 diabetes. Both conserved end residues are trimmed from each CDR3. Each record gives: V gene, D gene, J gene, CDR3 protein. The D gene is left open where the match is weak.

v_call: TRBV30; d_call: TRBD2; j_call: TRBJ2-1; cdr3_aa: AWNELAGVGEQF
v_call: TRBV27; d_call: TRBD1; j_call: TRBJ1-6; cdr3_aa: ASRADPRQGDSPLH
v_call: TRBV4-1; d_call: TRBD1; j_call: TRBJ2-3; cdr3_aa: ASSSRYRGDTQY
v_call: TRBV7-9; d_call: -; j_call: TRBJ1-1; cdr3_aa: ASSSALDTEAF
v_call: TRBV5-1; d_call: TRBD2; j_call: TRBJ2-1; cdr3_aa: ASSSLSGGSYNEQF
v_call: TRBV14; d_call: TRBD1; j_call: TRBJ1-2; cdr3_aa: ASSRQYGTGTYGYT
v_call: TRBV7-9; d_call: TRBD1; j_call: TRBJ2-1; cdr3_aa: ASSQGQAWGEQF
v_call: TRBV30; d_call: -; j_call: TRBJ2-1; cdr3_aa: AWSVREQGRRF
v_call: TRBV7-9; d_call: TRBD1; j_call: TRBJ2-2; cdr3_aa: ASSQRQGNTGELF
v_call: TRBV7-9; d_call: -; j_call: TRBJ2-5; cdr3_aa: ASSYTRVQETQY
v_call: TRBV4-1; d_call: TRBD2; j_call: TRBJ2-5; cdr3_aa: ASSQGHSGGVETQY
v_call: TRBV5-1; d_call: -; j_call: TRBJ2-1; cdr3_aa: ASSPRGSGYNEQF
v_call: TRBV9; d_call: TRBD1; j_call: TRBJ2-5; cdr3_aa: ASSVGYTGGAETQY
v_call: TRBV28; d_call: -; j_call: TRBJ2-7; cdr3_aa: ASSLGQRTYEQY
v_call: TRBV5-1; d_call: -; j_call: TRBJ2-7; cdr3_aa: ASSLERSSYEQY
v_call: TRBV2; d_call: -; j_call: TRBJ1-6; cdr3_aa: ASSAGGVYSPLH
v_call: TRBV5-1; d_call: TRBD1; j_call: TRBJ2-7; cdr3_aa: ASSLYPTGDPYEQY
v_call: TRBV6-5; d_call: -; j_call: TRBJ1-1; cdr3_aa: ASSSRQNTEAF
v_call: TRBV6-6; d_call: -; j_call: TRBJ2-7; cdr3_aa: ASSPEFSSYEQY
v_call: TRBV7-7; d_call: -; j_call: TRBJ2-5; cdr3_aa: ASSLLGVQETQY
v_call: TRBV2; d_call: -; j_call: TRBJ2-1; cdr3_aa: ASSEVLQGEQF
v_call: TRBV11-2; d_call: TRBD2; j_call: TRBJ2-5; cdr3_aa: ASSLVRMAGGHETQY
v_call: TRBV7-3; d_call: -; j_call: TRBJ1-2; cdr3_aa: ASSVSGSYGYT
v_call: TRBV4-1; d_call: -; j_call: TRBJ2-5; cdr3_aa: ASSQDSWAGETQY
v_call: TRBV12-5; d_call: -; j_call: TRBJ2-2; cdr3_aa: ASGLVQGNTGELF
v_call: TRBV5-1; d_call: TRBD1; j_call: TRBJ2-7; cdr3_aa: ASSPDRGEHEQY
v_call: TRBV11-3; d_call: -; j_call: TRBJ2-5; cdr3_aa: ASSLTHQETQY
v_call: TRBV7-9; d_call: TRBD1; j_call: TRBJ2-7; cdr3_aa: ASSAPHRDRVYEQY
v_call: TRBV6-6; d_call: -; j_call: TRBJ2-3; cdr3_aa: ASSTRQALGDTQY
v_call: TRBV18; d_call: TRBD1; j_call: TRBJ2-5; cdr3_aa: ASSRGTGGAETQY
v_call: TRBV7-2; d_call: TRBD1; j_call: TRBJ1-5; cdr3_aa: ASSPRTGENQPQH
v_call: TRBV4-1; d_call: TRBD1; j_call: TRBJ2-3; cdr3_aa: ASSRTRQGVGTDTQY
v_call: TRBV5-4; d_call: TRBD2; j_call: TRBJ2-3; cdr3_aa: ASSLGRGGPDTQY
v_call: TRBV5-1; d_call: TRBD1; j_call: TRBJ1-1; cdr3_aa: ASSLGQGSMNTEAF
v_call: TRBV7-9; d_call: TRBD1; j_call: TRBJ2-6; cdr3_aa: ASSLPGQAGSGANVLT
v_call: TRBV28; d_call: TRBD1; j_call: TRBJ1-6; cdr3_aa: ASSSGTDSPLH
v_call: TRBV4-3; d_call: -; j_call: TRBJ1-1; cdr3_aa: ASSQEVGPNTEAF
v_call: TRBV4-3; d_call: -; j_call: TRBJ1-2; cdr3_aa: ASSQDWGEPGYT
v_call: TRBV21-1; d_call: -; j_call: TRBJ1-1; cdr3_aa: ASSQTRGNTEAF
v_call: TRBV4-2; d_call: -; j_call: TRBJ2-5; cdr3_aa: ASSQGQIGETQY
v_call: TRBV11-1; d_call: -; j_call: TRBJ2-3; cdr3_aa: ASSPQQGLADTQY
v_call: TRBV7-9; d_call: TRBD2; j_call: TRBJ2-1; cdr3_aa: ASSLLAGVNEQF
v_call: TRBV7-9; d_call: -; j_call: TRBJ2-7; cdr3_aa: ASSRPGYEQY
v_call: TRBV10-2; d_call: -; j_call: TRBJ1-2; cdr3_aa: ASSESRALLSGYT
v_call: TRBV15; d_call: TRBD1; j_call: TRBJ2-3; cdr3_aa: ATSRIDRGNTDTQY
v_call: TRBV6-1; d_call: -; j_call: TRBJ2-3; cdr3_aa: ASSFGADTQY
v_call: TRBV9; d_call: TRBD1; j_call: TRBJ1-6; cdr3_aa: ASSPDRVSNSPLH
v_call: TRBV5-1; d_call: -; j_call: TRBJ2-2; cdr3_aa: ASSLTGNTGELF
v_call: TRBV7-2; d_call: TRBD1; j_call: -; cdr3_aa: ASSAQGNEQY
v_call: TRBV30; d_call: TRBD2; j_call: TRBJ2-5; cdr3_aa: AWNPEASGVQETQY
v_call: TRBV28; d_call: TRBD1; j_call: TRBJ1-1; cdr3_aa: ASSPPGQGNTEAF
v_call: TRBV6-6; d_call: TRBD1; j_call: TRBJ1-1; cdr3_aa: ASRLGDRMNTEAF